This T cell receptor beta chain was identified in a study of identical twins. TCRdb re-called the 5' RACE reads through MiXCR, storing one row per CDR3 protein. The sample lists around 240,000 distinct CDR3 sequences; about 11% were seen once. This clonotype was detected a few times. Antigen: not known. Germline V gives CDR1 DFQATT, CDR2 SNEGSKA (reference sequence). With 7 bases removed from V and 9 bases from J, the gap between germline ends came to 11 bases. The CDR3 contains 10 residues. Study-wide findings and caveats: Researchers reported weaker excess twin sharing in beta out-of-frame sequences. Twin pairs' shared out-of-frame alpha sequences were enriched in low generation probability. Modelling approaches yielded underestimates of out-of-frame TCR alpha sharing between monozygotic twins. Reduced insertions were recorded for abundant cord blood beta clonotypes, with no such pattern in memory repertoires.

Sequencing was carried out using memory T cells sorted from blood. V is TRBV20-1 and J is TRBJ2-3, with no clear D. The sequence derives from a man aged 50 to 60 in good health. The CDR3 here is CSGGPTTQYF. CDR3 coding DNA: TGCAGTGGTGGGCCAACCACGCAGTATTTT.